One and the same sample provided the 10 T cell receptor beta chains below, sequenced in a study of T cell responses to AZD1222 COVID-19 vaccine. Profiled with immunoSEQ multiplex PCR; TCRdb holds only in-frame clones, not every one. Among around 100,000 clones listed, 75% to 95% were seen once. The material sequenced was peripheral blood, taken on day 0 of AZD1222 vaccination. These receptors all come from an adult in good health.

The CDR3 reads CASSIGRESTEAFF. In DNA form, the CDR3 reads TGTGCCAGTAGTATCGGCAGGGAGTCCACTGAAGCTTTCTTT. V and J are TRBV19 and TRBJ1-1; TRBD1 might be the D (5 bases). The CDR3 consists of 14 residues. Deletions cut 3 bases from V and 4 bases from J, with 12 bases between. CDR1 and CDR2 (germline): LNHDA, SQIVND (reference sequence).

V is TRBV9 and J is TRBJ1-6; D uncertain. The CDR3 is 14 residues long. The germline CDR1 and CDR2 sequences are SGDLS and YYNGEE. Trimming took off 0 bases at V and 3 bases at J, with 4 bases between the two ends. In DNA, the CDR3 is TGTGCCAGCAGCGTAGGGGGCTATAATTCACCCCTCCACTTT. It encodes CASSVGGYNSPLHF. Full variable domain (missing parts from reference TRBV9 and TRBJ1-6): DSGVTQTPKHLITATGQRVTLRCSPRSGDLSVYWYQQSLDQGLQFLIQYYNGEERAKGNILERFSAQQFPDLHSELNLSSLELGDSALYFCASSVGGYNSPLHFGNGTRLTVT.

This chain joins TRBV7-2 and TRBJ1-1, with 7 bases aligning to TRBD1. V lost 5 bases, J lost 1 base, and 4 bases stayed unmatched. This CDR3 is built from 14 residues. Germline CDR1 reads SGHTA; CDR2 reads FQGNSA. The CDR3 nucleotides are TGTGCCAGCAGCACCCGACAGGGGAACACTGAAGCTTTCTTT. Residues: CASSTRQGNTEAFF.

The chain carries TRBV19 and TRBJ1-3; tentatively, D is TRBD1 (5 bases). V lost 5 bases, J lost 4 bases, and 9 bases lay in between. The germline gives CDR1 LNHDA, CDR2 SQIVND (reference sequence). The CDR3 totals 13 residues. This CDR3 reads CASSLDRGNTIYF. In DNA, the CDR3 is TGTGCCAGTAGTCTCGACAGAGGAAACACCATATATTTT.

The chain has TRBV30 and TRBJ1-4, with TRBD1 matching 10 bases. The trim removed 1 base at V and 7 bases at J, leaving 3 bases unmatched. This CDR3 has 14 amino acids. Germline assignment: CDR1 GTSNPN and CDR2 SVGIG (reference sequence). CDR3 nucleotides: TGTGCCTGGAGTGCGGGGACAGGGGTTGAAAAACTGTTTTTT. Translation gives CAWSAGTGVEKLFF.

This chain links TRBV28 with TRBJ1-2; D is possibly TRBD1 (5 bases). Germline lookup yields CDR1 MDHEN and CDR2 SYDVKM. The V gene lost 3 bases and the J gene lost 4 bases, with 12 bases spanning the gap. This CDR3 has 14 amino acids. CDR3 loop: CASSFPGGSYGYTF. CDR3 coding DNA: TGTGCCAGCAGTTTTCCGGGGGGGAGCTATGGCTACACCTTC.

The rearrangement links TRBV3-1 (or the pseudogene TRBV3-2) to TRBJ1-1; D gene unclear. Trimming stripped 0 bases from V and 0 bases from J, with 5 bases between. Germline CDR1 and CDR2: LGHDT and YNNKEL (reference sequence). CDR3 length equals 14 residues. The CDR3 loop reads CASSQERVNTEAFF. As DNA, the CDR3 is TGTGCCAGCAGCCAAGAGAGGGTGAACACTGAAGCTTTCTTT.

The V and J genes are TRBV7-9 and TRBJ2-7; TRBD1 might be the D (6 bases). V shed 4 bases and J shed 4 bases, with 14 bases lying between them. The V gene's germline CDR1 is SEHNR and CDR2 FQNEAQ (reference sequence). This CDR3 comprises 14 residues. In nucleotides, the CDR3 is TGTGCCAGCAGCTCAGACCAACAGGGTTACGAGCAGTACTTC. As protein: CASSSDQQGYEQYF.

This CDR3 reads CASSPTGVIGDTQYF. CDR3 nucleotide sequence: TGTGCCAGCAGCCCCACTGGGGTTATAGGAGATACGCAGTATTTT. The V call is TRBV14, the J call TRBJ2-3; no reliable D call. Deletions cut 4 bases from V and 5 bases from J, with 16 bases between. The CDR3 runs to 15 residues. Germline CDR1 and CDR2: SGHDN and FVKESK.

This chain uses TRBV6-5 with TRBJ2-7; 9 nucleotides match TRBD2. V lost 4 bases to trimming and J lost 5 bases; unmatched junction nucleotides: 12. The CDR3 loop spans 16 amino acids. Germline CDR1 MNHEY, CDR2 SVGAGI. CDR3 in amino acids: CASSSTGSGRFDEQYF. Here the CDR3 DNA reads TGTGCCAGCAGTTCCACAGGGAGCGGGAGGTTCGACGAGCAGTACTTC.